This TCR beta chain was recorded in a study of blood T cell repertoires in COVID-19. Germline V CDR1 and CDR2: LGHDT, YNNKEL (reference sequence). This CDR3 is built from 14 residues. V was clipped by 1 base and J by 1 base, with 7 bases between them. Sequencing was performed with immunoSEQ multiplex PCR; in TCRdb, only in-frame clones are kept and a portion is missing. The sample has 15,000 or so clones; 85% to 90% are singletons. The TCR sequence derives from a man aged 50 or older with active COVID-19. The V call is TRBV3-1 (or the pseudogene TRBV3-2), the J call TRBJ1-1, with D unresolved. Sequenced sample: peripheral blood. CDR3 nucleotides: TGTGCCAGCAGCCAAGTTGAGGCGAACACTGAAGCTTTCTTT. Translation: CASSQVEANTEAFF.